This TCR beta chain was sequenced for a study of T cell responses to AZD1222 COVID-19 vaccine. Whole-study results and caveats: Spike was spanned by vaccine-associated CD4 TCRs, which were dominant at 160-218 and 743-854. The study sampled repertoires only after the peak T cell response. Of the AZD1222 recipients, only six or seven were seropositive at baseline.

TCRdb's table, derived via immunoSEQ multiplex PCR, lists solely in-frame clones and lacks some. The data contain approximately 100,000 clones, 90% of them seen just once; the ten biggest clones take up roughly 1.4%. For this clone: As yet, its antigen is unknown.

Germline V lookup: CDR1 SGHRS, CDR2 YFSETQ. V gave up 0 bases and J gave up 4 bases; unmatched junction bases: 7. The CDR3 contains 17 residues. The clonotype was recovered from an adult in good health. Sequences were derived from peripheral blood, sampled on day 0 of AZD1222 vaccination. The chain joins TRBV5-1 to TRBJ2-2; 9 nucleotides align to TRBD2. CDR3 coding DNA: TGCGCCAGCAGCTTGGAGCCGAGCGGGGGGCCCACCGGGGAGCTGTTTTTT. Its translation: CASSLEPSGGPTGELFF.